This T cell receptor (beta chain) was observed in a study of spatial heterogeneity in lung cancer. This CDR3 has 12 amino acids. MiXCR, applied by TCRdb to the 5' RACE reads, yields one record per CDR3 protein. The top ten clones hold roughly 2.4% of a sample with approximately 12,000 distinct CDR3 sequences, approximately 14% of them seen once. Time point: sample taken at primary tumor resection. No cell sorting; template was whole RNA from tumor, lung tissue or PBMC. This clonotype originated in a female donor with early-stage non-small cell lung cancer. J is TRBJ2-5 and V is TRBV12-1. TRBV12-1 counts as a pseudogene. The sample was PBMCs, taken at surgery. The CDR3 DNA follows: TGTGCCAGCAGCACCCTACAAGAGACCCAGTACTTC. This gives the protein CASSTLQETQYF.